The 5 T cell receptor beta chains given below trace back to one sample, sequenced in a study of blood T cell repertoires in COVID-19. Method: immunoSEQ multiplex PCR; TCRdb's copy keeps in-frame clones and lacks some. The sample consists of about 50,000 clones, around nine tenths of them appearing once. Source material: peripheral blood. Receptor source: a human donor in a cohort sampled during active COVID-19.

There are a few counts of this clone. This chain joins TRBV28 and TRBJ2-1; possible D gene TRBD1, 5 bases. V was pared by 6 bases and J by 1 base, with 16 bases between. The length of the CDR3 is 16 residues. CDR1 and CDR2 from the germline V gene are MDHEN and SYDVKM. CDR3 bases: TGTGCCAGCAGACCCCAGGACACCGTGTCCTACAATGAGCAGTTCTTC. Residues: CASRPQDTVSYNEQFF.

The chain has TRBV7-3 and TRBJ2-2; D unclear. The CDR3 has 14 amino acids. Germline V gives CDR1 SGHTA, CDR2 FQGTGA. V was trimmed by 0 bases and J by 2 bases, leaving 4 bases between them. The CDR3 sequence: CASSLTRNTGELFF. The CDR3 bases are TGTGCCAGCAGCTTAACCCGTAACACCGGGGAGCTGTTTTTT. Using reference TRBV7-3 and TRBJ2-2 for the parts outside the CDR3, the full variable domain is GAGVSQTPSNKVTEKGKYVELRCDPISGHTALYWYRQSLGQGPEFLIYFQGTGAADDSGLPNDRFFAVRPEGSVSTLKIQRTERGDSAVYLCASSLTRNTGELFFGEGSRLTVL.

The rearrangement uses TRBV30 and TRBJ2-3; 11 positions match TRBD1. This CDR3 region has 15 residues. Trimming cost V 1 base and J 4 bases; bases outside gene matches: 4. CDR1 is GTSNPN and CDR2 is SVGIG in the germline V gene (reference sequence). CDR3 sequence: CAWSEGQGGADTQYF. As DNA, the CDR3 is TGTGCCTGGAGTGAGGGACAGGGGGGTGCAGATACGCAGTATTTT.

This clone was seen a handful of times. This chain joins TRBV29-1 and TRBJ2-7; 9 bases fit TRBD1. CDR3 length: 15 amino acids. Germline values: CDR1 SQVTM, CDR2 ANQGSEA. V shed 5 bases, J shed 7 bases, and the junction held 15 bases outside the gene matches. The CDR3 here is CSVNMGTGGRDEQYF. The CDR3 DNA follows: TGCAGCGTTAATATGGGAACAGGGGGCAGGGATGAGCAGTACTTC.

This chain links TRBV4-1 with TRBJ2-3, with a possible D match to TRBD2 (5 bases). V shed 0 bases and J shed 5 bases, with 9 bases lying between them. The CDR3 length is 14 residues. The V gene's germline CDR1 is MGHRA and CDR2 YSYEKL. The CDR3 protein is CASSQEAAVDTQYF. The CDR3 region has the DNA TGCGCCAGCAGCCAAGAGGCAGCGGTAGATACGCAGTATTTT.